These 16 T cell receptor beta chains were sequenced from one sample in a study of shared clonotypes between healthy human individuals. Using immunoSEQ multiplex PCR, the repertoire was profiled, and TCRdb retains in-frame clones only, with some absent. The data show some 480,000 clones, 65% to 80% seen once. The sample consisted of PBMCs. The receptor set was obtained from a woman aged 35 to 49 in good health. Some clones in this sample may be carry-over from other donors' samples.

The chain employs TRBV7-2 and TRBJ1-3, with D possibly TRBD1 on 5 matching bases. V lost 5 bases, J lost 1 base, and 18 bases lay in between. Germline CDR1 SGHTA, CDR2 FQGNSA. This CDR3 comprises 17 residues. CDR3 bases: TGTGCCAGCAGCCCCAGCGTTGGGACGGAATCTGGAAACACCATATATTTT. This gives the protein CASSPSVGTESGNTIYF.

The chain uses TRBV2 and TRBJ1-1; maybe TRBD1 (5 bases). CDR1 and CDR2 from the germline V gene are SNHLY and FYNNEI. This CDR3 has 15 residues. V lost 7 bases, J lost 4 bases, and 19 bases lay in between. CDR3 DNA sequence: TGTGCCAGCAAACGGGGGGTTCCCTTCAGCACTGAAGCTTTCTTT. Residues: CASKRGVPFSTEAFF.

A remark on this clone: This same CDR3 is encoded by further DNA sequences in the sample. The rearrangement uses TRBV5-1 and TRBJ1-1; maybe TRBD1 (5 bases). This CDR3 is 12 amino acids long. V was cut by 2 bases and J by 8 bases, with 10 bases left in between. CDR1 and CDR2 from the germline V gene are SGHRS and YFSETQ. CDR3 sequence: CASSFSGTEAFF. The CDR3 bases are TGCGCCAGCAGCTTCTCCGGGACCGAAGCTTTCTTT.

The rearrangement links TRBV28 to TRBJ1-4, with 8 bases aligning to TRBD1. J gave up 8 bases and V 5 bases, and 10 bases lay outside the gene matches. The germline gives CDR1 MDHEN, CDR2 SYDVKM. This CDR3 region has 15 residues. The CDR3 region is CASSATGGKSEKLFF. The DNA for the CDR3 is TGTGCCAGCAGTGCTACAGGGGGGAAGAGCGAAAAACTGTTTTTT.

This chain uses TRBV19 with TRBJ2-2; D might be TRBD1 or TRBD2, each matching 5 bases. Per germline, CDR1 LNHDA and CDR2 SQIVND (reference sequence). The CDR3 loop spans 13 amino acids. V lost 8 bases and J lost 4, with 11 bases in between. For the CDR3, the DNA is TGTGCCAGTCGAGGGGTTGGCACCGGGGAGCTGTTTTTT. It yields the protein CASRGVGTGELFF. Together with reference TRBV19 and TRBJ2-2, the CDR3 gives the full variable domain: DGGITQSPKYLFRKEGQNVTLSCEQNLNHDAMYWYRQDPGQGLRLIYYSQIVNDFQKGDIAEGYSVSREKKESFPLTVTSAQKNPTAFYLCASRGVGTGELFFGEGSRLTVL.

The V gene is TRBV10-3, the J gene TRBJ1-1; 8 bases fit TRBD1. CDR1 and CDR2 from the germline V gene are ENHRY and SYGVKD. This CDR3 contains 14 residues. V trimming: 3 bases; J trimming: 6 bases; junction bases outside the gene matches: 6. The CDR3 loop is CAISDGQGFAEAFF. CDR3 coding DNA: TGTGCCATCAGTGACGGACAGGGTTTCGCTGAAGCTTTCTTT.

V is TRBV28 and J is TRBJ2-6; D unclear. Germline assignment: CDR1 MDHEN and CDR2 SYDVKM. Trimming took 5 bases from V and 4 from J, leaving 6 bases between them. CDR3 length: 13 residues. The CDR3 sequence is CASSTPGANVLTF. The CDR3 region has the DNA TGTGCCAGCAGTACCCCCGGGGCCAACGTCCTGACTTTC.

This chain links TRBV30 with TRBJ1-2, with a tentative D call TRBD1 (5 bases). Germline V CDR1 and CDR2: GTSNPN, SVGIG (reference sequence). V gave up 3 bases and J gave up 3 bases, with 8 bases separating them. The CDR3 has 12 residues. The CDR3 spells CAWRGDHYGYTF. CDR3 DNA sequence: TGTGCCTGGAGGGGGGATCACTATGGCTACACCTTC.

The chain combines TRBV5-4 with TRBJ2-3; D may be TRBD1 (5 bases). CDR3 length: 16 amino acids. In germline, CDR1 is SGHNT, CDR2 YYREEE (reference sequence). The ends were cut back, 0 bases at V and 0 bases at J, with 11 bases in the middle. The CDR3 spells CASSLEGQLSTDTQYF. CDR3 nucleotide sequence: TGTGCCAGCAGCTTGGAGGGGCAGCTGAGCACAGATACGCAGTATTTT.

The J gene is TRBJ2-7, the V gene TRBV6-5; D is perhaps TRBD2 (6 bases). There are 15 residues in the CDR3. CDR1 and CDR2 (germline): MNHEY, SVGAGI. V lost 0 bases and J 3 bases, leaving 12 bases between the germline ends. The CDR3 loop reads CASSYSDGGRYEQYF. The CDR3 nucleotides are TGTGCCAGCAGTTACTCGGACGGGGGACGCTACGAGCAGTACTTC.

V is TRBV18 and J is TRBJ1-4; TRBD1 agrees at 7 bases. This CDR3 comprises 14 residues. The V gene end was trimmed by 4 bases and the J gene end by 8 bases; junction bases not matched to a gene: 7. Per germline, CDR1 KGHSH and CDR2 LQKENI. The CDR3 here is CASSLYTGQEKLFF. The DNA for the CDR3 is TGTGCCAGCTCACTTTATACGGGACAGGAAAAACTGTTTTTT. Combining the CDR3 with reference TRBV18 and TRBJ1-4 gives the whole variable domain NAGVMQNPRHLVRRRGQEARLRCSPMKGHSHVYWYRQLPEEGLKFMVYLQKENIIDESGMPKERFSAEFPKEGPSILRIQQVVRGDSAAYFCASSLYTGQEKLFFGSGTQLSVL.

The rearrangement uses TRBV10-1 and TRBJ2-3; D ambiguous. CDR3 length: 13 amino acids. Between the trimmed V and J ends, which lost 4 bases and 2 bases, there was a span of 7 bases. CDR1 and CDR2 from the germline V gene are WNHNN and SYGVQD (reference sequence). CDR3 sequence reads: CASSGNNTDTQYF. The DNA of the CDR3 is TGCGCCAGCAGTGGGAACAACACAGATACGCAGTATTTT.

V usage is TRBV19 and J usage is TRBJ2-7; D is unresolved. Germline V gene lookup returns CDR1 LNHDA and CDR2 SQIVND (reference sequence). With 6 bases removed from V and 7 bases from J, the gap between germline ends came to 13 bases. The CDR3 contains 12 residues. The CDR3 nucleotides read TGTGCCAGTAGCCATCCCTTACGGGAGCAGTACTTC. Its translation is CASSHPLREQYF.

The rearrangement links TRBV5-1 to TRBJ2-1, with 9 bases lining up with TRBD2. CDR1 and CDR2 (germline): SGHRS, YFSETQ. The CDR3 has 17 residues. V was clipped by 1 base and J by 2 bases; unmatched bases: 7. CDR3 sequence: CASSLSLAGSPYNEQFF. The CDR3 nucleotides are TGCGCCAGCAGCTTGAGTCTAGCGGGGAGCCCCTACAATGAGCAGTTCTTC.

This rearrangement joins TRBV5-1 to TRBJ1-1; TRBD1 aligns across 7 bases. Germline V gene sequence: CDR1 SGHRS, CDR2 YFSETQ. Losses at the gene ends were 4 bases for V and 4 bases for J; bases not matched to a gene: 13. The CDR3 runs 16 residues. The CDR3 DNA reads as TGCGCCAGCAGCGCCCGGACAGGTGCTTGGGGCACTGAAGCTTTCTTT. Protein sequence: CASSARTGAWGTEAFF.

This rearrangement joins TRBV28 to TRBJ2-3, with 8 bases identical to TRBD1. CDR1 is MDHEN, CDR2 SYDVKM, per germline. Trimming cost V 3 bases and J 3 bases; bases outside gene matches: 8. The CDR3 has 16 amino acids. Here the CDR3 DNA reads TGTGCCAGCAGTTTGGCAGGGGGCATCTTTACAGATACGCAGTATTTT. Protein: CASSLAGGIFTDTQYF.